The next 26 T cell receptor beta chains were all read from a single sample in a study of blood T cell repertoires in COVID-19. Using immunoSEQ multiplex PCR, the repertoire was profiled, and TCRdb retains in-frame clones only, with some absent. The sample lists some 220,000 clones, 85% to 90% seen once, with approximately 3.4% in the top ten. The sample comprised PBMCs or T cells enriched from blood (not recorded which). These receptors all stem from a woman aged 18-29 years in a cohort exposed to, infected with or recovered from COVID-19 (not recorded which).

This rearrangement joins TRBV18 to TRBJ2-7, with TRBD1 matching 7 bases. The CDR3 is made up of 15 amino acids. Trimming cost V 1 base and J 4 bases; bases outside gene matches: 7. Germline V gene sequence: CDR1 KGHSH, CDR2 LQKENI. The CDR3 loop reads CASSPRQGGVYEQYF. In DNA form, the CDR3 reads TGTGCCAGCTCACCACGACAGGGTGGTGTATACGAGCAGTACTTC. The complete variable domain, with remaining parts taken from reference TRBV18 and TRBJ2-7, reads NAGVMQNPRHLVRRRGQEARLRCSPMKGHSHVYWYRQLPEEGLKFMVYLQKENIIDESGMPKERFSAEFPKEGPSILRIQQVVRGDSAAYFCASSPRQGGVYEQYFGPGTRLTVT.

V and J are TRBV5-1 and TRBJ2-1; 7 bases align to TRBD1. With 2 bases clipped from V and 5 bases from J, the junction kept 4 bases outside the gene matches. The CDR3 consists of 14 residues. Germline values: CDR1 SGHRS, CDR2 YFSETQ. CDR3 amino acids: CASSLGTEDNEQFF. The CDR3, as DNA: TGCGCCAGCAGCTTAGGGACAGAGGACAATGAGCAGTTCTTC.

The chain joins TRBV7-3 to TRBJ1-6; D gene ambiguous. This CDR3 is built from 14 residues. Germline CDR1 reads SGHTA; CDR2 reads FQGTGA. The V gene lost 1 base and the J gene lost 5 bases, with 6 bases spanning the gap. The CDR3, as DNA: TGTGCCAGCAGCTTAATGGGCGATAATTCACCCCTCCACTTT. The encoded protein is CASSLMGDNSPLHF.

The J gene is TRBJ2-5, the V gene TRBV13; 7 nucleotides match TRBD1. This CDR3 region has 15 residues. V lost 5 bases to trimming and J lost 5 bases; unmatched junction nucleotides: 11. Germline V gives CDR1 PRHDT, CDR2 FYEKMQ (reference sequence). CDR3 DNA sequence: TGTGCCAGCAGCAATGGACACAGGGGATGGGAGACCCAGTACTTC. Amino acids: CASSNGHRGWETQYF.

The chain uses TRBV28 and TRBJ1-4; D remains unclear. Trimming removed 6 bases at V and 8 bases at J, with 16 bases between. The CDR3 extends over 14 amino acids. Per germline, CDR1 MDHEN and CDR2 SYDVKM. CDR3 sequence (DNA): TGTGCCAGCAGCAACGGCCCTAGACGGGAAAAACTGTTTTTT. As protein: CASSNGPRREKLFF.

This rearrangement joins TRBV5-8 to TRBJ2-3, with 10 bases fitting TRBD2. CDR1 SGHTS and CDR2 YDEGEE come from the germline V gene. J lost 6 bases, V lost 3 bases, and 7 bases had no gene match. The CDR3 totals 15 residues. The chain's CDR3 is CASSSEREGLDTQYF. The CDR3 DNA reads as TGTGCCAGCAGCTCAGAGCGGGAGGGCCTGGATACGCAGTATTTT.

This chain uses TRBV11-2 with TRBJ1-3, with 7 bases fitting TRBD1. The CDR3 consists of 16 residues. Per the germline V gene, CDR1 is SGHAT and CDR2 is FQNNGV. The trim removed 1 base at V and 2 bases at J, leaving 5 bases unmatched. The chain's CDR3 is CASSLVRTGPGNTIYF. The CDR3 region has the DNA TGTGCCAGCAGCTTAGTGCGGACAGGCCCTGGAAACACCATATATTTT.

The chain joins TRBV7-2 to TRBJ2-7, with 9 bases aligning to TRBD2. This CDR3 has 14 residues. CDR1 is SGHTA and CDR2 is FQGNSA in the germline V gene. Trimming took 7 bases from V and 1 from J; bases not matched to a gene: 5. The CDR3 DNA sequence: TGTGCCAGCACGCTGACTAGCGGATCCTACGAGCAGTACTTC. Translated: CASTLTSGSYEQYF.

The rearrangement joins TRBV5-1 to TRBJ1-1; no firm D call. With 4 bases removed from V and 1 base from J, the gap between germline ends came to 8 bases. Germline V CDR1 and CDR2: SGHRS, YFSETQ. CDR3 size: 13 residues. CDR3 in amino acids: CASSKSGNTEAFF. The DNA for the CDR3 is TGCGCCAGCAGCAAATCAGGGAACACTGAAGCTTTCTTT.

The CDR3 sequence: CASSLEAGKGEGGYTF. For the CDR3, the DNA is TGTGCCAGCAGCTTGGAGGCGGGGAAGGGAGAGGGAGGCTACACCTTC. The J gene is TRBJ1-2, the V gene TRBV5-5; D unclear. The V gene lost 0 bases and the J gene lost 8 bases, with 20 bases spanning the gap. The germline CDR1 and CDR2 sequences are SGHKS and YYEKEE (reference sequence). This CDR3 is 16 amino acids long.

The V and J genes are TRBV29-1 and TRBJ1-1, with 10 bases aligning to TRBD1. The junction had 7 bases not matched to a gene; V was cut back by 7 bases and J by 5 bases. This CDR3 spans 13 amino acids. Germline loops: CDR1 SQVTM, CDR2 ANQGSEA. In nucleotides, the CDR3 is TGCAGCGATGGACAGGGGGTAGGAACTGAAGCTTTCTTT. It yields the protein CSDGQGVGTEAFF.

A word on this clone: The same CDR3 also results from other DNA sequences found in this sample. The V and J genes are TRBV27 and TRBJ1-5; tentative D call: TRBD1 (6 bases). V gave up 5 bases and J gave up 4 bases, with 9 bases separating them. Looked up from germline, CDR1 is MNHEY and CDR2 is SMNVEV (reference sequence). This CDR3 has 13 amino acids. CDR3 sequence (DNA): TGTGCCAGCAGTCCAGACAGGAATCAGCCCCAGCATTTT. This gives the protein CASSPDRNQPQHF.

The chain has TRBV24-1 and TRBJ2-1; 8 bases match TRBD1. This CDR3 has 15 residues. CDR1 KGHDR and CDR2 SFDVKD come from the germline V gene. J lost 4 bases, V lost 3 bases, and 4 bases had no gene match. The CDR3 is CATSDPGGQYNEQFF. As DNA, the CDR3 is TGTGCCACCAGTGATCCAGGGGGCCAATACAATGAGCAGTTCTTC.

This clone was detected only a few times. The CDR3 loop reads CASSADGQNTEAFF. CDR3 nucleotide sequence: TGTGCCAGCAGCGCGGACGGACAGAACACTGAAGCTTTCTTT. The chain couples TRBV11-3 to TRBJ1-1, with D possibly matching TRBD1 (5 bases). CDR1 and CDR2 (germline): SGHNT, YENEEA. Trimming removed 5 bases at V and 1 base at J, with 11 bases between. The CDR3 has 14 residues.

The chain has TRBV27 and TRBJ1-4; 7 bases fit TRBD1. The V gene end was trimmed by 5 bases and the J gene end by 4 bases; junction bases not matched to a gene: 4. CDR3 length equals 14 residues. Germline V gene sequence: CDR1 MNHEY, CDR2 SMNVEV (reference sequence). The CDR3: CASSTGQINEKLFF. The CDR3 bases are TGTGCCAGCAGTACGGGACAGATTAATGAAAAACTGTTTTTT.

The CDR3 loop reads CASSSSGGGNTIYF. As DNA, the CDR3 is TGTGCCAGCAGCTCGTCAGGGGGGGGAAACACCATATATTTT. The chain couples TRBV7-9 to TRBJ1-3, with TRBD1 matching over 7 bases. The ends lost 4 bases at V and 4 bases at J; junction bases unmatched: 4. There are 14 residues in the CDR3. Looked up from germline, CDR1 is SEHNR and CDR2 is FQNEAQ (reference sequence).

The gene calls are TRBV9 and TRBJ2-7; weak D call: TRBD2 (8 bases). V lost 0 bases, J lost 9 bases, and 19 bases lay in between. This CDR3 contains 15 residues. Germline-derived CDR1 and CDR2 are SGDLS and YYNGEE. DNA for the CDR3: TGTGCCAGCAGCGTAGGTTTCGGGAGGGCAGGGGGGCAGTACTTC. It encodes CASSVGFGRAGGQYF.

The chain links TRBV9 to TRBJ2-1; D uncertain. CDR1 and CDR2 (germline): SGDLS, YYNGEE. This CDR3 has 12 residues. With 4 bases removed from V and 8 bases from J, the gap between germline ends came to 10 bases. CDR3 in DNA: TGTGCCAGCAGCTCCCTAGGCGATGAGCAGTTCTTC. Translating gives CASSSLGDEQFF.

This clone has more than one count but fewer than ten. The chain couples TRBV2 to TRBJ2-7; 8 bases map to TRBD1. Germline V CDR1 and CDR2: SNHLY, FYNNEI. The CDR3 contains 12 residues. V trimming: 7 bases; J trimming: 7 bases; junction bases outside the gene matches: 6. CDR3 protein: CASTEDRAEQYF. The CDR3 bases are TGTGCCAGCACCGAGGACAGGGCGGAGCAGTACTTC.

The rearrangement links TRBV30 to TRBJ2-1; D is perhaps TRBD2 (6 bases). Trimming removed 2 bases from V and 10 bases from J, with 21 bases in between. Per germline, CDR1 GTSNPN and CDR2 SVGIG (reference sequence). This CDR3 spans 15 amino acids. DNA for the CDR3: TGTGCCTGGAGTTTAGTGGGACTCCTGGCAATGGAGCAGTTCTTC. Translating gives CAWSLVGLLAMEQFF.

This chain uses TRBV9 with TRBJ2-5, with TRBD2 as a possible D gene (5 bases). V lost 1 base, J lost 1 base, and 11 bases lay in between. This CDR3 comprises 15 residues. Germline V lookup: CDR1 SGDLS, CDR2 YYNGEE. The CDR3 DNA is TGTGCCAGCAGCGTAACCACGGCGGGCCAAGAGACCCAGTACTTC. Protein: CASSVTTAGQETQYF.

The CDR3 DNA is TGTGCCAGCAGCTTCCTAGCGGGGGGGAATGAGCAGTTCTTC. Translation: CASSFLAGGNEQFF. The chain employs TRBV5-6 and TRBJ2-1, with 12 bases identical to TRBD2. The CDR3 length is 14 residues. The ends lost 2 bases at V and 7 bases at J; junction bases unmatched: 1. Germline V gives CDR1 SGHDT, CDR2 YYEEEE.

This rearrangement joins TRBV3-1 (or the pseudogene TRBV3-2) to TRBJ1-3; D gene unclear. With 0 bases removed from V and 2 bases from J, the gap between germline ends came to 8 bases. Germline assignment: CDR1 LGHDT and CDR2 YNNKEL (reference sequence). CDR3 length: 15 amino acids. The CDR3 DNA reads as TGTGCCAGCAGCCAAGATACTCGGGCTGGAAACACCATATATTTT. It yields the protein CASSQDTRAGNTIYF.

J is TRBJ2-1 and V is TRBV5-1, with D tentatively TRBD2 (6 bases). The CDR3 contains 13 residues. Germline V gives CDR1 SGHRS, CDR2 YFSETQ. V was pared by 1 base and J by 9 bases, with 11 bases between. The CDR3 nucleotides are TGCGCCAGCAGCTTGCCAGCGGGTGCTGAGCAGTTCTTC. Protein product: CASSLPAGAEQFF. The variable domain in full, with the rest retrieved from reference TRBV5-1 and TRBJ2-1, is KAGVTQTPRYLIKTRGQQVTLSCSPISGHRSVSWYQQTPGQGLQFLFEYFSETQRNKGNFPGRFSGRQFSNSRSEMNVSTLELGDSALYLCASSLPAGAEQFFGPGTRLTVL.

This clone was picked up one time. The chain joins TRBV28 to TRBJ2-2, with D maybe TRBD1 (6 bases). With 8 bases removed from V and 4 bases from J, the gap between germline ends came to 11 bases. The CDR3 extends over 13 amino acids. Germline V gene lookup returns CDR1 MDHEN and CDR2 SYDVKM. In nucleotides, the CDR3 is TGTGCCAGCCACGACAGGATCACCGGGGAGCTGTTTTTT. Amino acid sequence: CASHDRITGELFF.

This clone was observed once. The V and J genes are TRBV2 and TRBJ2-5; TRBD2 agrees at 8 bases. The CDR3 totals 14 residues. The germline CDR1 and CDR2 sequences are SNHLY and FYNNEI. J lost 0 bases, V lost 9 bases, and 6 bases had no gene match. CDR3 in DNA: TGTGCCAGTGCGGGGGGCCAGTACCAAGAGACCCAGTACTTC. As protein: CASAGGQYQETQYF.